In this sample, the clone carrying this T cell receptor (beta chain) turned up once. The CDR3 is 16 residues long. Trimming stripped 2 bases from V and 4 bases from J, with 15 bases between. Germline V CDR1 and CDR2: SGHTA, FQGNSA. The data stem from a study of blood T cell repertoires in COVID-19. Study context: Acute-phase and convalescent COVID-19 samples originated in the United States, Italy and Spain. T cells, B-cell-depleted T cells, or PBMCs provided the cDNA or gDNA that served as material.

Original analysis: Amplification from reference gene primers served as the basis for estimated nucleated cell counts. Profiling relied on immunoSEQ multiplex PCR, and the TCRdb table lists in-frame clones only, not all of them. V and J calls and clone size are those listed in that table; D and trimming were worked out from the DNA. The sample has approximately 85,000 clones; about 85% are singletons. The sequencing input was peripheral blood. This TCR was recovered from a woman between 50 and 59 years old with active or convalescent COVID-19. The gene calls are TRBV7-2 and TRBJ1-5; no reliable D call. As DNA, the CDR3 is TGTGCCAGCAGCTTACCCGCCGGGTTAATTAATCAGCCCCAGCATTTT. It encodes CASSLPAGLINQPQHF.